This T cell receptor (beta chain) was found in a study of Ad26.COV2.S vaccination and SARS-CoV-2 variants. Turning to the study itself: Doses of Ad26.COV2.S were injected into muscle once or twice, 56 days apart.

Treatment given: around 19 received Ad26.COV2.S at low or high dose, single or two shots; several received placebo; per-sample allocation not given. Collection of the samples took place on day 63 after the first injection of vaccine or placebo. TCRdb's copy holds only in-frame clones and misses some; the assay was immunoSEQ multiplex PCR. The table lists roughly 380,000 clones, 88% of them singletons. Germline loops: CDR1 SGDLS, CDR2 YYNGEE. There are 16 residues in the CDR3. V lost 4 bases to trimming and J lost 6 bases; unmatched junction nucleotides: 13. This receptor was obtained from a person aged 18 to 65 who received the Ad26.COV2.S COVID-19 vaccine or a placebo. Here the sequenced sample was peripheral blood, taken in a trial of Ad26.COV2.S vaccine versus placebo. The chain employs TRBV9 and TRBJ2-3; 8 bases fit TRBD2. The CDR3 nucleotides read TGTGCCAGCAGCCCCTACGGTCAGCGGGGGCCGGATACGCAGTATTTT. It is translated as CASSPYGQRGPDTQYF.